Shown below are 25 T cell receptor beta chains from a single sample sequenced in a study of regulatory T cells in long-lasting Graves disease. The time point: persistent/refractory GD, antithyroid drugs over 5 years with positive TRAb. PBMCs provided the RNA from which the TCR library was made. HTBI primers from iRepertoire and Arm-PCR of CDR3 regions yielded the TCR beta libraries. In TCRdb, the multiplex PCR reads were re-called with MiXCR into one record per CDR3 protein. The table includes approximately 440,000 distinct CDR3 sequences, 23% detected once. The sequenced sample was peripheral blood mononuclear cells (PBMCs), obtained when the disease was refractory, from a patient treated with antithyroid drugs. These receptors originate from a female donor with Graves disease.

DNA of the CDR3: TGTGCCAGCAGCTTGGCTAGCACCTCCTACAATGAGCAGTTCTTC. Amino acids: CASSLASTSYNEQFF. The chain combines TRBV11-3 with TRBJ2-1; perhaps TRBD2 as D (5 bases). CDR3 size: 15 residues. V was trimmed by 3 bases and J by 0 bases, leaving 9 bases between them. Germline V gene sequence: CDR1 SGHNT, CDR2 YENEEA.

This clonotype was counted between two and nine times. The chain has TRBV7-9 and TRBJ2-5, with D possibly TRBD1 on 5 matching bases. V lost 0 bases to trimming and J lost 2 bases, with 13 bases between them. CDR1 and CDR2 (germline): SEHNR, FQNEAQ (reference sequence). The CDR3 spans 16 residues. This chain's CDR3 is CASSLAGQRKQETQYF. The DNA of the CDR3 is TGTGCCAGCAGCTTAGCGGGGCAGCGAAAGCAAGAGACCCAGTACTTC.

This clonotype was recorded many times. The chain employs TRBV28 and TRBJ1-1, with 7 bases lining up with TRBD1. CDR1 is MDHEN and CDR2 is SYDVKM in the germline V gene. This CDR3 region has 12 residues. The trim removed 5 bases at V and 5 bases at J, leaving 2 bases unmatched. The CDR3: CASSPGQTEAFF. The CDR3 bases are TGTGCCAGCAGTCCGGGACAGACTGAAGCTTTCTTT.

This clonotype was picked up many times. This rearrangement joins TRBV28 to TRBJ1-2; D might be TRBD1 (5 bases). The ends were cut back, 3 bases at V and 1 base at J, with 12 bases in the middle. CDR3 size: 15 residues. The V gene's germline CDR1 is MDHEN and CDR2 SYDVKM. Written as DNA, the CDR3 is TGTGCCAGCAGTTTCTCAGGGTCTTATAACTATGGCTACACCTTC. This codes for CASSFSGSYNYGYTF.

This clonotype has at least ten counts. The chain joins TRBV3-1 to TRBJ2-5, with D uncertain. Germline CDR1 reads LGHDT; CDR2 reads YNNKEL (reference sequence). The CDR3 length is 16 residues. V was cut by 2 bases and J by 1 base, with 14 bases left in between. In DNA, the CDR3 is TGTGCCAGCAGCCAACACGTGGCGGCGCTCCAAGAGACCCAGTACTTC. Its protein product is CASSQHVAALQETQYF.

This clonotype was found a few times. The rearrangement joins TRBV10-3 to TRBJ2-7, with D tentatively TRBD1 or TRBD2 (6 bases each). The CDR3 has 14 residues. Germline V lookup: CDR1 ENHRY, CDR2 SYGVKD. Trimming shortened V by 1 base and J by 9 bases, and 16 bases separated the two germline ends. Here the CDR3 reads CAISEWGATSVQYF. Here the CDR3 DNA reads TGTGCCATCAGTGAGTGGGGGGCCACAAGCGTGCAGTACTTC.

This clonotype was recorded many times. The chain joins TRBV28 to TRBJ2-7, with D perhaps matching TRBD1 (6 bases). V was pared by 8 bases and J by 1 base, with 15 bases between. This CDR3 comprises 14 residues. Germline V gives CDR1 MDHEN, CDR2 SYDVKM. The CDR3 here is CASGPMDRSYEQYF. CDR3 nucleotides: TGTGCCAGCGGACCGATGGACAGATCCTACGAGCAGTACTTC.

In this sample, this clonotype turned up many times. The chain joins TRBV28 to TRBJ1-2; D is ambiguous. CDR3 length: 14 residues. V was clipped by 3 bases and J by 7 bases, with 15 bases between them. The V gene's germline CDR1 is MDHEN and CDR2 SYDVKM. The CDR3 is CASSFQRPLGGYTF. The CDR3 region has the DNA TGTGCCAGCAGTTTCCAACGGCCCTTGGGTGGCTACACCTTC.

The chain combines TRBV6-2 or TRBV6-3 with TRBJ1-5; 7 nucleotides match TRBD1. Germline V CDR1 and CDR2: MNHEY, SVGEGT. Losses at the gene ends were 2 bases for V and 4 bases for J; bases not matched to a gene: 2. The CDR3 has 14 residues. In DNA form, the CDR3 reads TGTGCCAGCAGTTACAGGGGGCCGAATCAGCCCCAGCATTTT. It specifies CASSYRGPNQPQHF.

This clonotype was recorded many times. CDR3 coding DNA: TGTGCCAGCACCCGCGGGGGGAACACTGAAGCTTTCTTT. Amino acid sequence: CASTRGGNTEAFF. The rearrangement joins TRBV6-1 to TRBJ1-1, with D maybe TRBD1 (5 bases). The V end lost 7 bases, the J end lost 1 base, and 10 bases lay between the germline ends. Germline CDR1 reads MNHNS; CDR2 reads SASEGT. The CDR3 has 13 residues.

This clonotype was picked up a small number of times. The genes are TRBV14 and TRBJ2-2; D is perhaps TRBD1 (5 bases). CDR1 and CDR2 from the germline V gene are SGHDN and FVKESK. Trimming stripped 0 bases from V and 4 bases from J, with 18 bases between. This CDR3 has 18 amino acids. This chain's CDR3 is CASSQDVRKGRATGELFF. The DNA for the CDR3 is TGTGCCAGCAGCCAAGACGTAAGAAAGGGCAGGGCCACCGGGGAGCTGTTTTTT.

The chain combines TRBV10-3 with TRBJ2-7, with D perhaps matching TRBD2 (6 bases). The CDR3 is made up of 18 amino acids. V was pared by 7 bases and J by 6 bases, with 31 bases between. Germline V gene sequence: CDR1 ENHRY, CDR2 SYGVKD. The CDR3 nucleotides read TGTGCCATCATCCGGGAGTCCAGCCCTGCCACCGGGGAATTCGAGCAGTACTTC. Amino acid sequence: CAIIRESSPATGEFEQYF.

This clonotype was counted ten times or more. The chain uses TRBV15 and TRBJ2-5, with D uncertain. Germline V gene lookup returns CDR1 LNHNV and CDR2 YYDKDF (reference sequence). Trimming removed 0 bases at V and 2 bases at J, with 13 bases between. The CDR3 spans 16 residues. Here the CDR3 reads CATSREHTTRQETQYF. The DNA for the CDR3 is TGTGCCACCAGCAGAGAGCACACAACCAGGCAAGAGACCCAGTACTTC.

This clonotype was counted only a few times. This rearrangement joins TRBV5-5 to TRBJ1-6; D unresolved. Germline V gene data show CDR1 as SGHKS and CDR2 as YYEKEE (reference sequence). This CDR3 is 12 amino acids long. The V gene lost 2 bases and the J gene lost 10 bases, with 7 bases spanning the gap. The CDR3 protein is CASSFGISPLHF. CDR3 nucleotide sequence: TGTGCCAGCAGCTTCGGTATATCACCCCTCCACTTT.

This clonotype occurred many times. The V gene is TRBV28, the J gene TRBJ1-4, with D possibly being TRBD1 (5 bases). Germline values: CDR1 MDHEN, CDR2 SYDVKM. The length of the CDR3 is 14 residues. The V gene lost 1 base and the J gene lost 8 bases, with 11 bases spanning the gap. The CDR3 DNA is TGTGCCAGCAGTTTATTGGGACGAGGAGAAAAACTGTTTTTT. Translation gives CASSLLGRGEKLFF.

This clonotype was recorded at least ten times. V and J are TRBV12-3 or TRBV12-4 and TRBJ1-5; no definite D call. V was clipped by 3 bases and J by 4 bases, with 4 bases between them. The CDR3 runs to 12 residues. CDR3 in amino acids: CASSFRNQPQHF. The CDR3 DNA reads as TGTGCCAGCAGTTTCCGGAATCAGCCCCAGCATTTT.

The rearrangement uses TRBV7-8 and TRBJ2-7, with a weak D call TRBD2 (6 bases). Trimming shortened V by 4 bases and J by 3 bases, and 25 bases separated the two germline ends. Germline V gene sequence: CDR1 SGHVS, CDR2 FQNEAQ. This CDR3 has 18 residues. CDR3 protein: CASSSTGAGPGHFYEQYF. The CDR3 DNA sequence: TGTGCCAGCAGCTCAACCGGAGCGGGTCCTGGGCATTTCTACGAGCAGTACTTC.

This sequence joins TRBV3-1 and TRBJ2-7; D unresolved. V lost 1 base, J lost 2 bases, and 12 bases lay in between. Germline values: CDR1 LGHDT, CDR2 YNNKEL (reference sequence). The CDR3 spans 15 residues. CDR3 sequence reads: CASSQGVTPTYEQYF. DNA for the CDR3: TGTGCCAGCAGCCAAGGAGTGACACCAACCTACGAGCAGTACTTC.

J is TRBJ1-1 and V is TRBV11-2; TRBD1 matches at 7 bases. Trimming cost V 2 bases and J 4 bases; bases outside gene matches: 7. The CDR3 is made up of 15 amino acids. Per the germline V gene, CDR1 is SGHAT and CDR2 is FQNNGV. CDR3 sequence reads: CASSLSRQGGTEAFF. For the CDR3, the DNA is TGTGCCAGCAGCTTATCGAGACAGGGAGGCACTGAAGCTTTCTTT.

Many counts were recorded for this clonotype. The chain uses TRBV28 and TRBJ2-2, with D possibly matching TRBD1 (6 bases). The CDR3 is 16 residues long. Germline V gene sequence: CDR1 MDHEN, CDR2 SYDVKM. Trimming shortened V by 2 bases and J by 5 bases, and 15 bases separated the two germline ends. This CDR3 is CASSLNPGVRTGELFF. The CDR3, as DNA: TGTGCCAGCAGTTTAAACCCAGGGGTTCGAACCGGGGAGCTGTTTTTT.

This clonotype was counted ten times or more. For the CDR3, the DNA is TGTGCCAGCAGTGAAGACAGGGGAATAACTGAAGCTTTCTTT. Translation gives CASSEDRGITEAFF. The rearrangement uses TRBV2 and TRBJ1-1, with 7 nucleotides matching TRBD1. Germline CDR1 is SNHLY and CDR2 is FYNNEI. Unmatched junction bases numbered 4, after V lost 1 base and J lost 5 bases. The CDR3 has 14 amino acids.

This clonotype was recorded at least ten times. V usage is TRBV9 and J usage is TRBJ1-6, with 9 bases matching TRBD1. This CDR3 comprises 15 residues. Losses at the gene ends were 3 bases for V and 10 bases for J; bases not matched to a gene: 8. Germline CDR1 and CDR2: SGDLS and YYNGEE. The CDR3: CASSERGQGHSPLHF. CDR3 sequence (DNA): TGTGCCAGCAGCGAGAGGGGACAGGGTCACTCACCCCTCCACTTT.

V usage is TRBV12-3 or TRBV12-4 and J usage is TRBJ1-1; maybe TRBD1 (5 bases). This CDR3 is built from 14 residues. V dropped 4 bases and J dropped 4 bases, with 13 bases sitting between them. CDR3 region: CASSSYQGGTEAFF. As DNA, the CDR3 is TGTGCCAGCAGTTCCTACCAGGGTGGCACTGAAGCTTTCTTT.

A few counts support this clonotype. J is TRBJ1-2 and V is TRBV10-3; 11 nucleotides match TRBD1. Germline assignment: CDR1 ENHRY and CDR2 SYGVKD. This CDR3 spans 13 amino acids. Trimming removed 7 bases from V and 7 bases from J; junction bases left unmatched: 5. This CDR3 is CAIKTGTGGGYTF. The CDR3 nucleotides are TGTGCCATCAAGACCGGGACAGGGGGTGGCTACACCTTC.

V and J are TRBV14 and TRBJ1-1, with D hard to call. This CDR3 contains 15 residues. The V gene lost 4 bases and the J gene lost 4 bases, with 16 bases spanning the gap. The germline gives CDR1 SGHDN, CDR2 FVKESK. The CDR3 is CASSPRRGIGTEAFF. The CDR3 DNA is TGTGCCAGCAGCCCCAGACGGGGAATAGGCACTGAAGCTTTCTTT.